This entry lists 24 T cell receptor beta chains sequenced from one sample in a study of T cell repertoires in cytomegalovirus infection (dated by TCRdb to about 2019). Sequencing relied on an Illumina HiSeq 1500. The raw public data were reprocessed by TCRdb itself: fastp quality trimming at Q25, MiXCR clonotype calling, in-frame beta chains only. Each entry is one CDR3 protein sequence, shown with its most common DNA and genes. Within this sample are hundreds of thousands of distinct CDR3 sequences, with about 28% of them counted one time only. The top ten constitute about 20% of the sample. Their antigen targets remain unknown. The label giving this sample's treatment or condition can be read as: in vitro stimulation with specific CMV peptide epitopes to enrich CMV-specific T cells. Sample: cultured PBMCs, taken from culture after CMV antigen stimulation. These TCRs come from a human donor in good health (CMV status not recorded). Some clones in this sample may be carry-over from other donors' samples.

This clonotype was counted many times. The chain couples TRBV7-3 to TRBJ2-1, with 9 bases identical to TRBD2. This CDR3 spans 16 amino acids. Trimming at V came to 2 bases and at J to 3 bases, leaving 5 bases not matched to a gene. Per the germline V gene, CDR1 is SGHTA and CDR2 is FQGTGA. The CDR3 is CASSLGPSGDYNEQFF. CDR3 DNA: TGTGCCAGCAGCTTAGGCCCTAGCGGGGACTACAATGAGCAGTTCTTC. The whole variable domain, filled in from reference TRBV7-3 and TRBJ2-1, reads GAGVSQTPSNKVTEKGKYVELRCDPISGHTALYWYRQSLGQGPEFLIYFQGTGAADDSGLPNDRFFAVRPEGSVSTLKIQRTERGDSAVYLCASSLGPSGDYNEQFFGPGTRLTVL.

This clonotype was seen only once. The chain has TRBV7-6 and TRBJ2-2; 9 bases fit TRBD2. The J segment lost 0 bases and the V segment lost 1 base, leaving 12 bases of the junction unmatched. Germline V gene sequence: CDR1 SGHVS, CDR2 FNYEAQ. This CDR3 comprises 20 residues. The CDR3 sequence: CASSLEERGDQFTNTGELFF. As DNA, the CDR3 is TGTGCCAGCAGCTTAGAAGAGCGGGGGGATCAATTTACGAACACCGGGGAGCTGTTTTTT.

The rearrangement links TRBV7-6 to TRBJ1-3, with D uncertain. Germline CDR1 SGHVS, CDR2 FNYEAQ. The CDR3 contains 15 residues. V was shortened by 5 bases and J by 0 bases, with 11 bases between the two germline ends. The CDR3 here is CASSQRRSSGNTIYF. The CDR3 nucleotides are TGTGCCAGCAGCCAGCGACGGAGCTCTGGAAACACCATATATTTT. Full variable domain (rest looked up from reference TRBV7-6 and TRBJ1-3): GAGVSQSPRYKVTKRGQDVALRCDPISGHVSLYWYRQALGQGPEFLTYFNYEAQQDKSGLPNDRFSAERPEGSISTLTIQRTEQRDSAMYRCASSQRRSSGNTIYFGEGSWLTVV.

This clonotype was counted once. CDR3 bases: TGTGCCAGCAGCTTGAACAGGTCGCCGAACGGGGAGCTGTTTTTT. It translates to CASSLNRSPNGELFF. The gene calls are TRBV5-4 and TRBJ2-2; maybe TRBD1 (5 bases). Germline-derived CDR1 and CDR2 are SGHNT and YYREEE (reference sequence). V lost 1 base and J 7 bases, leaving 14 bases between the germline ends. This CDR3 has 15 residues.

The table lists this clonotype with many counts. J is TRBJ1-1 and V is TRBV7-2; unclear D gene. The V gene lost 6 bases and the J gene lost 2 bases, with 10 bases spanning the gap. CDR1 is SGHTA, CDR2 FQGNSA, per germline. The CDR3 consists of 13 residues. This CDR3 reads CASSYTANTEAFF. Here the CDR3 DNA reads TGTGCCAGCAGTTATACAGCAAACACTGAAGCTTTCTTT.

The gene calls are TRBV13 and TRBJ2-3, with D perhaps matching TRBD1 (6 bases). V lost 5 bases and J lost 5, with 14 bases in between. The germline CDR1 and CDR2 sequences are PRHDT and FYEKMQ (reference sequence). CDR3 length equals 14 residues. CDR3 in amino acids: CASSQQGPGDTQYF. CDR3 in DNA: TGTGCCAGCAGCCAGCAGGGGCCGGGAGATACGCAGTATTTT. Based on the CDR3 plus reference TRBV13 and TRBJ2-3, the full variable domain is AAGVIQSPRHLIKEKRETATLKCYPIPRHDTVYWYQQGPGQDPQFLISFYEKMQSDKGSIPDRFSAQQFSDYHSELNMSSLELGDSALYFCASSQQGPGDTQYFGPGTRLTVL.

The DNA for the CDR3 is TGCGCCAGCAGCCAAGATCCTACCCCAGGGAGTGGAAAACTGTTTTTT. As protein: CASSQDPTPGSGKLFF. The gene calls are TRBV4-1 and TRBJ1-4; possibly TRBD1 for D (5 bases). Germline V CDR1 and CDR2: MGHRA, YSYEKL. This CDR3 contains 16 residues. V shed 0 bases and J shed 10 bases, with 18 bases lying between them.

CDR3 coding DNA: TGTGCCAGCAGCTCCTCTAGTTGGACAGGGGGCGTTGGCTACACCTTC. It codes for CASSSSSWTGGVGYTF. This chain connects TRBV13 to TRBJ1-2, with 11 bases fitting TRBD1. Unmatched junction bases numbered 11, after V lost 4 bases and J lost 7 bases. CDR1 is PRHDT and CDR2 is FYEKMQ in the germline V gene (reference sequence). CDR3 length equals 16 residues. Full variable domain (rest looked up from reference TRBV13 and TRBJ1-2): AAGVIQSPRHLIKEKRETATLKCYPIPRHDTVYWYQQGPGQDPQFLISFYEKMQSDKGSIPDRFSAQQFSDYHSELNMSSLELGDSALYFCASSSSSWTGGVGYTFGSGTRLTVV.

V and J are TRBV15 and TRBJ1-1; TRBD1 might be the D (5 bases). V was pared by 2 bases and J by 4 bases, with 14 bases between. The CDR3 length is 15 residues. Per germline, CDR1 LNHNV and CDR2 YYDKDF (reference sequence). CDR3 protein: CATSRSRQRGTEAFF. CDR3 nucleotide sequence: TGTGCCACCAGCAGAAGTCGACAGAGGGGCACTGAAGCTTTCTTT.

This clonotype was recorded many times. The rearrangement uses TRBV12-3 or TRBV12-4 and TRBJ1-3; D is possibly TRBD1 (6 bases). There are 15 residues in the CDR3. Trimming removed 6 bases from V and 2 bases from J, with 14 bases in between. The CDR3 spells CASRPTGQPGNTIYF. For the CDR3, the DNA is TGTGCCAGCAGGCCAACAGGGCAGCCTGGAAACACCATATATTTT.

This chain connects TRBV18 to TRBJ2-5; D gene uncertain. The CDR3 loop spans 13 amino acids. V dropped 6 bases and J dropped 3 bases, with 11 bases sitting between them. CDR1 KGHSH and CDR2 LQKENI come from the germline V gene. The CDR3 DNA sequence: TGTGCCAGCTCCCCAGTAAGGGAAGAGACCCAGTACTTC. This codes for CASSPVREETQYF.

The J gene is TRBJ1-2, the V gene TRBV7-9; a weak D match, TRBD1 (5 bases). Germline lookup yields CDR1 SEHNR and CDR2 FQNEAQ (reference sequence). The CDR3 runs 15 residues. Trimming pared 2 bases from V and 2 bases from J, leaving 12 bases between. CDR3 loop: CASSLTSGTNYGYTF. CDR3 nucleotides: TGTGCCAGCAGCTTAACTTCAGGGACCAACTATGGCTACACCTTC.

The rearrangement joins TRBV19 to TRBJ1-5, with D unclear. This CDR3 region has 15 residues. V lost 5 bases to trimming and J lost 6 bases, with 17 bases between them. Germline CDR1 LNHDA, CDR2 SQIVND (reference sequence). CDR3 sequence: CASSPREGFGQPQHF. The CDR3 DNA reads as TGTGCCAGTAGTCCCCGCGAAGGGTTCGGTCAGCCCCAGCATTTT.

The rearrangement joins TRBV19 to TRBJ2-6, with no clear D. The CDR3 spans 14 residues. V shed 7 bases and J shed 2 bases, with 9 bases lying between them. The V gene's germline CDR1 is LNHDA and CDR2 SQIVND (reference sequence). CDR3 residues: CASIRTTGANVLTF. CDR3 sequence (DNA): TGTGCCAGTATACGGACGACTGGGGCCAACGTCCTGACTTTC.

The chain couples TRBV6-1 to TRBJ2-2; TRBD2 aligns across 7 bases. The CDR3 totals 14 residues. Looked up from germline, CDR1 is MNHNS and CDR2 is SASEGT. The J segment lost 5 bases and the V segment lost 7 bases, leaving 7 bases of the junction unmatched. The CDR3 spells CASMRGGLTGELFF. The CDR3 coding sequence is TGTGCCAGCATGAGGGGAGGGCTGACCGGGGAGCTGTTTTTT.

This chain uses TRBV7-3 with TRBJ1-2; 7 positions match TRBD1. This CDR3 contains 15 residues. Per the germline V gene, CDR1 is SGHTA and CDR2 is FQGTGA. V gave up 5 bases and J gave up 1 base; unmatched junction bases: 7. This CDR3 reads CASSPPGQINYGYTF. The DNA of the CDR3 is TGTGCCAGCAGCCCACCGGGACAGATTAACTATGGCTACACCTTC.

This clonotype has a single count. CDR3 DNA: TGCAGTGCCAGGGGCAGGGGGCTCAATGAGCAGTTCTTC. The encoded protein is CSARGRGLNEQFF. V and J are TRBV20-1 and TRBJ2-1; 8 nucleotides align to TRBD1. The V gene's germline CDR1 is DFQATT and CDR2 SNEGSKA (reference sequence). This CDR3 region has 13 residues. J lost 6 bases, V lost 6 bases, and 7 bases had no gene match.

CDR3 sequence (DNA): TGTGCCAGCAGCGCTACCCAGGGTACGGGATACGAGCAGTACTTC. It yields the protein CASSATQGTGYEQYF. The chain uses TRBV11-2 and TRBJ2-7; D tentatively reads TRBD1 or TRBD2 (5 bases each). Germline CDR1 and CDR2: SGHAT and FQNNGV. With 5 bases removed from V and 4 bases from J, the gap between germline ends came to 18 bases. There are 15 residues in the CDR3.

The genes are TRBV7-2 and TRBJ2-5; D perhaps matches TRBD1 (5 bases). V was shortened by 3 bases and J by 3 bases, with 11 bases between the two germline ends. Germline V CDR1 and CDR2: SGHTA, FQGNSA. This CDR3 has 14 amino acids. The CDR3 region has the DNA TGTGCCAGCAGCTTCTACGACAGAGAAGAGACCCAGTACTTC. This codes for CASSFYDREETQYF.

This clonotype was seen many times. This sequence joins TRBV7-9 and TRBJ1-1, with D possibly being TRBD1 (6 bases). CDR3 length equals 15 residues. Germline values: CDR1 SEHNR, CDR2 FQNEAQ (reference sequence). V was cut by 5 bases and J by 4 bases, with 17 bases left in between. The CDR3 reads CASSPQRGAGTEAFF. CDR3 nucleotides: TGTGCCAGCAGCCCCCAAAGGGGGGCGGGCACTGAAGCTTTCTTT. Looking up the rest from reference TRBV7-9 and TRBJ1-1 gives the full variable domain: DTGVSQNPRHKITKRGQNVTFRCDPISEHNRLYWYRQTLGQGPEFLTYFQNEAQLEKSRLLSDRFSAERPKGSFSTLEIQRTEQGDSAMYLCASSPQRGAGTEAFFGQGTRLTVV.

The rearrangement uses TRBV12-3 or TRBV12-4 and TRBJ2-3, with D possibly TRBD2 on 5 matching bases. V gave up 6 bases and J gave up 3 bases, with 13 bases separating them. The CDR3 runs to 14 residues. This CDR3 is CASRRAGATDTQYF. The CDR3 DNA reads TGTGCCAGCAGGCGGGCCGGAGCGACAGATACGCAGTATTTT.

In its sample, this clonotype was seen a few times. CDR3 bases: TGTGCCAGTAGTTCCAGCGCCTACGAGCAGTACTTC. Protein: CASSSSAYEQYF. V usage is TRBV19 and J usage is TRBJ2-7; D uncertain. Germline V gene lookup returns CDR1 LNHDA and CDR2 SQIVND (reference sequence). The CDR3 extends over 12 amino acids. Trimming stripped 5 bases from V and 2 bases from J, with 7 bases between.

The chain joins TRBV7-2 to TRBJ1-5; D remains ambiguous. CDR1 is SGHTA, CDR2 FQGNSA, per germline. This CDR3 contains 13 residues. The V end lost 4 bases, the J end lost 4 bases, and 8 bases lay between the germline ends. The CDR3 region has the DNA TGTGCCAGCAGCTACGGAGAGAATCAGCCCCAGCATTTT. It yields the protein CASSYGENQPQHF.

The CDR3 is CSARDEASSLYEQYF. In DNA, the CDR3 is TGCAGTGCTAGAGATGAGGCTTCAAGCCTTTACGAGCAGTACTTC. The chain links TRBV20-1 to TRBJ2-7; D gene ambiguous. The V and J ends lost 0 bases and 4 bases respectively, with 16 bases between them. CDR3 length equals 15 residues. The V gene's germline CDR1 is DFQATT and CDR2 SNEGSKA (reference sequence).